A single sample gave rise to the 21 T cell receptor beta chains below, sequenced in a study of blood T cell repertoires in COVID-19. Sequenced by immunoSEQ multiplex PCR; TCRdb stores in-frame clones only, minus some. The repertoire holds roughly 150,000 clones, with over 75% as singletons. Specimen: peripheral blood. Source of these receptors: a woman aged 55-69 years with active COVID-19.

The chain employs TRBV28 and TRBJ2-1; 12 nucleotides align to TRBD2. CDR3 length: 15 residues. J was trimmed by 6 bases and V by 3 bases; bases with no gene match: 3. Germline V CDR1 and CDR2: MDHEN, SYDVKM. As DNA, the CDR3 is TGTGCCAGCAGTTTGCCGGGACTAGCGGGCAATGAGCAGTTCTTC. It yields the protein CASSLPGLAGNEQFF.

The chain carries TRBV23-1 and TRBJ1-5; the D gene is possibly TRBD1 (5 bases). TRBV23-1 is an ORF, and what it does is uncertain. Trimming shortened V by 3 bases and J by 6 bases, and 15 bases separated the two germline ends. CDR3 length: 15 residues. The CDR3 DNA reads TGCGCCAGCAGTCACCCCCACCTTAGGGGTCAGCCCCAGCATTTT. It translates to CASSHPHLRGQPQHF.

This chain uses TRBV7-2 with TRBJ2-5; the D gene is possibly TRBD1 (5 bases). This CDR3 spans 14 amino acids. With 5 bases removed from V and 5 bases from J, the gap between germline ends came to 15 bases. Germline CDR1 and CDR2: SGHTA and FQGNSA. The CDR3 coding sequence is TGTGCCAGCAGCCCTCAGGGATTCACGGAGACCCAGTACTTC. This codes for CASSPQGFTETQYF.

The chain is built from TRBV10-1 and TRBJ2-5; D possibly corresponds to TRBD1 (6 bases). The CDR3 is 15 residues long. V was shortened by 9 bases and J by 5 bases, with 22 bases between the two germline ends. Germline lookup yields CDR1 WNHNN and CDR2 SYGVQD (reference sequence). CDR3 in DNA: TGCGCCAGTTGGAGAGGACAGACCCACTACGAGACCCAGTACTTC. Protein sequence: CASWRGQTHYETQYF.

The chain recombines TRBV12-3 or TRBV12-4 with TRBJ2-1; 7 positions agree with TRBD2. The CDR3 spans 13 residues. Trimming took 5 bases from V and 11 from J; bases not matched to a gene: 9. CDR3 protein: CASSLGLKGQQFF. CDR3 sequence (DNA): TGTGCCAGCAGTCTGGGACTAAAAGGGCAGCAGTTCTTC.

This clone was counted only a few times. The rearrangement links TRBV7-9 to TRBJ2-1; D uncertain. There are 12 residues in the CDR3. Germline CDR1 is SEHNR and CDR2 is FQNEAQ (reference sequence). V dropped 5 bases and J dropped 10 bases, with 12 bases sitting between them. The CDR3 region is CASSAPLKEQFF. In nucleotides, the CDR3 is TGTGCCAGCAGCGCCCCCCTAAAGGAGCAGTTCTTC.

The chain couples TRBV7-2 to TRBJ2-3, with D maybe TRBD2 (6 bases). CDR1 and CDR2 (germline): SGHTA, FQGNSA. V dropped 4 bases and J dropped 4 bases, with 6 bases sitting between them. The CDR3 extends over 12 amino acids. CDR3 loop: CASSWGADTQYF. CDR3 coding DNA: TGTGCCAGCAGCTGGGGGGCAGATACGCAGTATTTT.

The chain combines TRBV7-9 with TRBJ2-7; D possibly corresponds to TRBD2 (6 bases). The V end lost 3 bases, the J end lost 2 bases, and 14 bases lay between the germline ends. The germline V gene has CDR1 SEHNR and CDR2 FQNEAQ (reference sequence). The CDR3 extends over 15 amino acids. The CDR3 coding sequence is TGTGCCAGCAGCTTCAGTCTAGCGTTCGCCTACGAGCAGTACTTC. Its protein is CASSFSLAFAYEQYF.

The chain recombines TRBV11-2 with TRBJ2-1; 10 bases line up with TRBD1. V trimming: 6 bases; J trimming: 4 bases; junction bases outside the gene matches: 9. The CDR3 contains 16 residues. Germline V gene data show CDR1 as SGHAT and CDR2 as FQNNGV. CDR3 nucleotides: TGTGCCAGCAGTTCCAGTGGGACAGGGGTGTACAATGAGCAGTTCTTC. Translating it yields CASSSSGTGVYNEQFF.

The V gene is TRBV6-1, the J gene TRBJ2-4, with TRBD1 as a possible D gene (5 bases). V was shortened by 3 bases and J by 1 base, with 16 bases between the two germline ends. Looked up from germline, CDR1 is MNHNS and CDR2 is SASEGT. The CDR3 is 17 amino acids. The CDR3 protein is CASSDLRTAGAKNIQYF. CDR3 DNA sequence: TGTGCCAGCAGTGACTTAAGGACGGCAGGGGCCAAAAACATTCAGTACTTC.

J is TRBJ2-2 and V is TRBV30; 8 bases map to TRBD2. With V trimmed by 2 bases and J by 4 bases, 12 bases remained unmatched. Germline V lookup: CDR1 GTSNPN, CDR2 SVGIG (reference sequence). The CDR3 sequence is 17 residues long. CDR3 sequence: CAWSPPGLAVLTGELFF. In nucleotides, the CDR3 is TGTGCCTGGAGTCCTCCCGGACTAGCCGTTCTCACCGGGGAGCTGTTTTTT. Combining the CDR3 with reference TRBV30 and TRBJ2-2 gives the whole variable domain SQTIHQWPATLVQPVGSPLSLECTVEGTSNPNLYWYRQAAGRGLQLLFYSVGIGQISSEVPQNLSASRPQDRQFILSSKKLLLSDSGFYLCAWSPPGLAVLTGELFFGEGSRLTVL.

The CDR3: CASSGAGGLRETQYF. Written as DNA, the CDR3 is TGTGCCAGCAGCGGAGCAGGGGGCCTGCGAGAGACCCAGTACTTC. V usage is TRBV9 and J usage is TRBJ2-5, with TRBD1 matching 8 bases. This CDR3 has 15 amino acids. V lost 3 bases to trimming and J lost 4 bases; unmatched junction nucleotides: 8. Per germline, CDR1 SGDLS and CDR2 YYNGEE.

This clone was picked up a small number of times. The chain couples TRBV28 to TRBJ1-4; D might be TRBD1 (5 bases). Trimming stripped 5 bases from V and 9 bases from J, with 7 bases between. Germline assignment: CDR1 MDHEN and CDR2 SYDVKM. CDR3 length: 11 residues. The CDR3 DNA reads as TGTGCCAGCAGTCGGGGGAAAAAACTGTTTTTT. Translating gives CASSRGKKLFF. Drawing the rest from reference TRBV28 and TRBJ1-4, the complete variable domain is DVKVTQSSRYLVKRTGEKVFLECVQDMDHENMFWYRQDPGLGLRLIYFSYDVKMKEKGDIPEGYSVSREKKERFSLILESASTNQTSMYLCASSRGKKLFFGSGTQLSVL.

The CDR3: CASTLAGGGDTQYF. CDR3 in DNA: TGTGCCAGCACCCTAGCGGGAGGGGGAGATACGCAGTATTTT. The chain carries TRBV9 and TRBJ2-3; 12 nucleotides line up with TRBD2. Germline V gene sequence: CDR1 SGDLS, CDR2 YYNGEE. This CDR3 contains 14 residues. V lost 6 bases and J lost 5; bases outside the gene matches: 4.

The chain combines TRBV7-9 with TRBJ2-5; TRBD2 agrees at 11 bases. Unmatched junction bases numbered 7, after V lost 5 bases and J lost 5 bases. The CDR3 covers 15 residues. The germline V gene has CDR1 SEHNR and CDR2 FQNEAQ (reference sequence). The CDR3 region is CASSIRLAGRETQYF. In DNA, the CDR3 is TGTGCCAGCAGCATAAGACTAGCGGGACGGGAGACCCAGTACTTC. The full variable domain, in which reference TRBV7-9 and TRBJ2-5 provide the parts outside the CDR3, is DTGVSQNPRHKITKRGQNVTFRCDPISEHNRLYWYRQTLGQGPEFLTYFQNEAQLEKSRLLSDRFSAERPKGSFSTLEIQRTEQGDSAMYLCASSIRLAGRETQYFGPGTRLLVL.

CDR3 DNA sequence: TGCAGCGTTGAATTGGCGGGGGCGAGGAACTACAATGAGCAGTTCTTC. The encoded protein is CSVELAGARNYNEQFF. The V gene is TRBV29-1, the J gene TRBJ2-1; tentative D call: TRBD2 (7 bases). The CDR3 has 16 residues. V was clipped by 2 bases and J by 3 bases, with 17 bases between them. From germline, CDR1 is SQVTM and CDR2 ANQGSEA.

This chain joins TRBV3-1 (or the pseudogene TRBV3-2) and TRBJ1-2; D gene ambiguous. V was pared by 0 bases and J by 7 bases, with 9 bases between. CDR3 length equals 13 residues. Germline V CDR1 and CDR2: LGHDT, YNNKEL (reference sequence). The CDR3 nucleotides read TGTGCCAGCAGCCAAGATCCCCAGATTGGCTACACCTTC. Protein: CASSQDPQIGYTF.

This chain joins TRBV4-1 and TRBJ2-5; the D is unclear. The CDR3 consists of 13 residues. The V and J ends lost 2 bases and 4 bases respectively, with 8 bases between them. Germline-derived CDR1 and CDR2 are MGHRA and YSYEKL. The CDR3 region is CASSQWQSETQYF. As DNA, the CDR3 is TGCGCCAGCAGCCAATGGCAGTCAGAGACCCAGTACTTC.

The chain uses TRBV27 and TRBJ1-4; D not resolved. The V gene lost 7 bases and the J gene lost 8 bases, with 23 bases spanning the gap. The CDR3 contains 16 residues. Looked up from germline, CDR1 is MNHEY and CDR2 is SMNVEV (reference sequence). The CDR3 region is CASTLLKQRVGEKLFF. Here the CDR3 DNA reads TGTGCCAGCACCCTTCTGAAGCAGAGGGTTGGGGAAAAACTGTTTTTT.

V usage is TRBV7-9 and J usage is TRBJ2-1; D uncertain. The germline gives CDR1 SEHNR, CDR2 FQNEAQ (reference sequence). V lost 1 base to trimming and J lost 0 bases, with 10 bases between them. The CDR3 has 16 residues. The CDR3 is CASSLVVLRSYNEQFF. The CDR3 coding sequence is TGTGCCAGCAGCTTAGTGGTACTTCGCTCCTACAATGAGCAGTTCTTC.

The V call is TRBV16, the J call TRBJ2-2; 9 bases match TRBD1. The CDR3 has 15 amino acids. Germline V lookup: CDR1 KGHSY, CDR2 FQNENV. Germline trimming cut 5 bases from V and 1 base from J; bases unmatched to any gene: 2. The CDR3 DNA follows: TGTGCCAGCAGCTGGGGACAGGGGAACACCGGGGAGCTGTTTTTT. Its protein is CASSWGQGNTGELFF. Looking up the rest from reference TRBV16 and TRBJ2-2 gives the full variable domain: GEEVAQTPKHLVRGEGQKAKLYCAPIKGHSYVFWYQQVLKNEFKFLISFQNENVFDETGMPKERFSAKCLPNSPCSLEIQATKLEDSAVYFCASSWGQGNTGELFFGEGSRLTVL.